This is a list of T cell receptor beta chains from one sample in a study of blood T cell repertoires in COVID-19. This table comes from immunoSEQ multiplex PCR, and its TCRdb copy is limited to in-frame clones, with some not included. The sample shows about 170,000 clones, approximately 86% of them seen only once. The sequencing input was peripheral blood. Receptors originate from an elderly woman with COVID-19, enrolled during active disease. The CDR3 runs from the conserved cysteine through the conserved F or W. Fields, in order: CDR3 length, clone size, J gene, D gene, V gene, CDR3 protein, CDR3 DNA. The D gene is left open where the match is weak. Size is stated for part of the rows, as once, few or many counts, or as a class when the clone is expanded.

13,NA,TRBJ1-3,NA,TRBV19,CASTLSSGNTIYF,TGTGCCAGTACATTGAGCTCTGGAAACACCATATATTTT
13,NA,TRBJ2-2,NA,TRBV6-5,CASTVHNTGELFF,TGTGCCAGCACTGTACATAACACCGGGGAGCTGTTTTTT
14,NA,TRBJ2-2,TRBD1,TRBV10-2,CASSGTANTGELFF,TGCGCCAGCAGCGGGACAGCCAACACCGGGGAGCTGTTTTTT
16,NA,TRBJ1-5,TRBD1,TRBV9,CASSAWDRGPDQPQHF,TGTGCCAGCAGCGCGTGGGACAGGGGACCAGATCAGCCCCAGCATTTT
16,NA,TRBJ2-1,NA,TRBV11-3,CASSRFGRGSYNEQFF,TGTGCCAGCAGCCGCTTCGGCAGGGGTTCCTACAATGAGCAGTTCTTC
12,NA,TRBJ1-5,NA,TRBV12-3/TRBV12-4,CASSSPRRPQHF,TGTGCCAGCAGTTCCCCTCGGAGACCCCAGCATTTT
16,NA,TRBJ2-1,TRBD2,TRBV3-1/TRBV3-2,CASSLLQREEYNEQFF,TGTGCCAGCAGCCTCCTCCAGCGGGAGGAATACAATGAGCAGTTCTTC
16,NA,TRBJ2-3,TRBD2,TRBV24-1,CATSNPSGRNADTQYF,TGTGCCACCAGTAATCCTAGCGGGAGAAACGCAGATACGCAGTATTTT
15,NA,TRBJ1-2,NA,TRBV5-4,CASSLRGTPNYGYTF,TGTGCCAGCAGCTTGAGGGGGACACCTAATTATGGCTACACCTTC
16,NA,TRBJ1-5,TRBD1,TRBV10-3,CAISERGTGGNQPQHF,TGTGCCATCAGTGAGAGGGGGACAGGAGGTAATCAGCCCCAGCATTTT
15,NA,TRBJ2-7,NA,TRBV28,CASSPARGSGNEQYF,TGTGCCAGCAGTCCGGCCCGGGGGTCGGGGAACGAGCAGTACTTC
16,NA,TRBJ2-7,TRBD1,TRBV18,CASSEGQVMGLDEQYF,TGTGCCAGCTCAGAGGGACAGGTCATGGGTCTCGACGAGCAGTACTTC
14,NA,TRBJ2-5,NA,TRBV5-4,CASSSGTAQETQYF,TGTGCCAGCAGTTCGGGGACTGCACAAGAGACCCAGTACTTC
17,NA,TRBJ2-6,NA,TRBV5-6,CASSFAGRGSGANVLTF,TGTGCCAGCAGCTTTGCTGGGCGGGGCTCTGGGGCCAACGTCCTGACTTTC
15,NA,TRBJ1-2,TRBD1,TRBV6-4,CASSEEKGGNYGYTF,TGTGCCAGCAGTGAGGAAAAAGGGGGCAACTATGGCTACACCTTC
15,NA,TRBJ1-1,NA,TRBV28,CASSSRTGLNTEAFF,TGTGCCAGCAGTTCCCGGACGGGATTGAACACTGAAGCTTTCTTT
12,NA,TRBJ1-2,NA,TRBV4-2,CASSRGLYGYTF,TGTGCCAGCAGCCGAGGACTCTATGGCTACACCTTC
15,NA,TRBJ1-1,NA,TRBV7-2,CASSPRRSGTREAFF,TGTGCCAGCAGCCCAAGGCGATCCGGGACACGTGAAGCTTTCTTT
15,NA,TRBJ1-5,NA,TRBV6-5,CASSYARDSNQPQHF,TGTGCCAGCAGTTACGCCAGGGATAGCAATCAGCCCCAGCATTTT
11,NA,TRBJ1-1,NA,TRBV20-1,CSAPMNTEAFF,TGCAGTGCTCCAATGAACACTGAAGCTTTCTTT
14,NA,TRBJ2-3,TRBD2,TRBV18,CASSPGGGTDTQYF,TGTGCCAGCTCACCAGGCGGGGGGACAGATACGCAGTATTTT
15,NA,TRBJ2-2,TRBD2,TRBV7-9,CASSRTSGSTGELFF,TGTGCCAGCAGCCGGACTAGCGGGAGCACCGGGGAGCTGTTTTTT
17,NA,TRBJ2-1,TRBD2,TRBV28,CASINPGGLAGDNEQFF,TGTGCCAGCATCAACCCGGGTGGACTAGCGGGCGACAATGAGCAGTTCTTC
14,NA,TRBJ2-3,NA,TRBV5-1,CASSQDLATDTQYF,TGCGCCAGCAGTCAGGATTTGGCCACAGATACGCAGTATTTT
15,NA,TRBJ2-5,NA,TRBV24-1,CATSDPSDFGETQYF,TGTGCCACCAGTGATCCAAGCGACTTTGGGGAGACCCAGTACTTC
12,NA,TRBJ2-1,NA,TRBV19,CASSTRGNEQFF,TGTGCCAGTAGTACCCGGGGGAATGAGCAGTTCTTC
13,NA,TRBJ2-3,NA,TRBV5-1,CASSLAGTPVQYF,TGCGCCAGCAGCTTGGCCGGGACACCTGTGCAGTATTTT
16,NA,TRBJ2-3,TRBD2,TRBV10-3,CAISGGDSGTPDTQYF,TGTGCCATCAGTGGGGGTGATAGCGGGACCCCAGATACGCAGTATTTT
15,once,TRBJ1-2,NA,TRBV9,CASSAFQGSTYGYTF,TGTGCCAGCAGCGCGTTCCAGGGGAGTACCTATGGCTACACCTTC
13,NA,TRBJ2-1,NA,TRBV12-3/TRBV12-4,CASRPRGANEQFF,TGTGCCAGCAGGCCACGGGGGGCTAATGAGCAGTTCTTC
19,NA,TRBJ2-2,TRBD2,TRBV28,CASSLAGTSGRANTGELFF,TGTGCCAGCAGTTTAGCCGGGACTAGCGGGAGGGCGAACACCGGGGAGCTGTTTTTT
16,NA,TRBJ2-3,NA,TRBV9,CASSVENSGYTDTQYF,TGTGCCAGCAGCGTAGAGAATAGCGGCTACACAGATACGCAGTATTTT
13,once,TRBJ1-2,NA,TRBV28,CASSLDRFGGYTF,TGTGCCAGCAGTCTAGACAGGTTCGGGGGCTACACCTTC
16,NA,TRBJ1-3,TRBD1,TRBV5-6,CASSLGTGRTGNTIYF,TGTGCCAGCAGCTTGGGGACAGGGAGGACTGGAAACACCATATATTTT
13,NA,TRBJ2-3,NA,TRBV12-5,CASGFQGSDTQYF,TGTGCTAGTGGTTTCCAGGGGTCAGATACGCAGTATTTT
18,NA,TRBJ1-6,NA,TRBV4-3,CASSQDPGHSSYNSPLHF,TGCGCCAGCAGCCAAGATCCGGGACACAGCTCCTATAATTCACCCCTCCACTTT
14,NA,TRBJ1-2,NA,TRBV7-3,CASSSHAGSDGYTF,TGTGCCAGCAGCTCACACGCAGGATCCGATGGCTACACCTTC
14,NA,TRBJ2-7,TRBD1,TRBV7-9,CASSITGGSYEQYF,TGTGCCAGCAGCATTACAGGGGGCTCCTACGAGCAGTACTTC
14,few,TRBJ1-5,TRBD1,TRBV19,CASSHQGANQPQHF,TGTGCCAGTAGTCACCAGGGGGCGAATCAGCCCCAGCATTTT
13,NA,TRBJ2-1,TRBD1,TRBV29-1,CSVGQGKTNEQFF,TGCAGCGTGGGACAGGGTAAGACCAATGAGCAGTTCTTC
14,few,TRBJ1-4,TRBD1,TRBV19,CASSTPTGSEKLFF,TGTGCCAGTAGTACTCCGACAGGGTCTGAAAAACTGTTTTTT
14,NA,TRBJ2-7,NA,TRBV6-2/TRBV6-3,CASSYQTGPYEQYF,TGTGCCAGCAGTTACCAAACAGGCCCCTACGAGCAGTACTTC
13,NA,TRBJ2-5,TRBD2,TRBV9,CASSASGKETQYF,TGTGCCAGCAGCGCCAGCGGGAAAGAGACCCAGTACTTC
12,NA,TRBJ2-3,TRBD2,TRBV10-2,CASSRGGDTQYF,TGCGCCAGCAGTCGGGGGGGAGATACGCAGTATTTT
13,NA,TRBJ2-2,NA,TRBV12-3/TRBV12-4,CASSLTATGELFF,TGTGCCAGCAGTTTAACAGCTACCGGGGAGCTGTTTTTT
15,NA,TRBJ1-2,NA,TRBV9,CASSVAGNFYDGYTF,TGTGCCAGCAGCGTAGCCGGGAACTTTTACGATGGCTACACCTTC
14,NA,TRBJ2-3,TRBD2,TRBV11-2,CATSREARTDTQYF,TGTGCCACCTCTCGGGAGGCGCGCACAGATACGCAGTATTTT
14,few,TRBJ1-2,TRBD1,TRBV27,CASSNSGQGGGYTF,TGTGCCAGCAGTAATTCCGGACAGGGGGGAGGCTACACCTTC
15,NA,TRBJ1-3,TRBD1,TRBV5-1,CASSLSGGTGNTIYF,TGCGCCAGCAGCTTATCAGGGGGCACTGGAAACACCATATATTTT
16,few,TRBJ1-1,NA,TRBV28,CASSFARGFGNTEAFF,TGTGCCAGCAGTTTTGCCAGGGGATTCGGGAACACTGAAGCTTTCTTT
18,NA,TRBJ2-6,NA,TRBV24-1,CATSDSLGVGTGANVLTF,TGTGCCACCAGTGATAGCCTCGGGGTCGGCACGGGGGCCAACGTCCTGACTTTC
14,NA,TRBJ2-3,NA,TRBV24-1,CATSGIAGTDTQYF,TGTGCCACCAGTGGGATAGCGGGCACAGATACGCAGTATTTT
14,NA,TRBJ2-5,NA,TRBV9,CASSPTALQETQYF,TGTGCCAGCAGCCCTACAGCACTCCAAGAGACCCAGTACTTC
15,NA,TRBJ2-7,TRBD2,TRBV5-1,CASSLGLAGVDEQYF,TGCGCCAGCAGCTTGGGATTAGCGGGAGTTGACGAGCAGTACTTC
14,NA,TRBJ1-5,NA,TRBV7-2,CASSMIGVDQPQHF,TGTGCCAGCAGCATGATCGGAGTGGATCAGCCCCAGCATTTT
18,NA,TRBJ1-3,NA,TRBV9,CASSPQRGGPSSGNTIYF,TGTGCCAGCAGCCCTCAGAGGGGGGGGCCCTCCTCTGGAAACACCATATATTTT